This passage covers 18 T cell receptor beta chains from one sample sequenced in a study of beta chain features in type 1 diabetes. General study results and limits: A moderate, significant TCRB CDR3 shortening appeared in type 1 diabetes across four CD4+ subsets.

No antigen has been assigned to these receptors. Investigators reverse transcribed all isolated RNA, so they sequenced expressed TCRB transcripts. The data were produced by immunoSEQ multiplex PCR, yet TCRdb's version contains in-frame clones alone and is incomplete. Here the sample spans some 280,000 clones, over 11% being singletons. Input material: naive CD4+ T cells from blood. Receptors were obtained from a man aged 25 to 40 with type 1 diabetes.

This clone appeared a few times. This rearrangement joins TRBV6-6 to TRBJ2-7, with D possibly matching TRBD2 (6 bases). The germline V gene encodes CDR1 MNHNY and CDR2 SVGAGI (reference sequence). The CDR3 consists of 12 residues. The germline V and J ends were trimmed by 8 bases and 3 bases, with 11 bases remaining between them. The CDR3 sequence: CASEGRNYEQYF. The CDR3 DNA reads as TGTGCCAGCGAAGGGAGGAACTACGAGCAGTACTTC.

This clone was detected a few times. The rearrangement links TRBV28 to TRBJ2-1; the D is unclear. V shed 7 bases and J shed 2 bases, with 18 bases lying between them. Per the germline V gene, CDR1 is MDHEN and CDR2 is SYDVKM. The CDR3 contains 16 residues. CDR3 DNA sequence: TGTGCCAGCACCCGAAGGCCACCGGAGACCTACAATGAGCAGTTCTTC. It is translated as CASTRRPPETYNEQFF.

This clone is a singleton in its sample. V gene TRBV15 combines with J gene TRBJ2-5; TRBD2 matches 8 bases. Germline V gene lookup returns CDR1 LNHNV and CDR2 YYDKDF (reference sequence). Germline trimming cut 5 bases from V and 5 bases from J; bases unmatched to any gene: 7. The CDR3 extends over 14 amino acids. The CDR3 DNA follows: TGTGCCACCAGCCCCCGGAGCGGGAGTGAGACCCAGTACTTC. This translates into CATSPRSGSETQYF.

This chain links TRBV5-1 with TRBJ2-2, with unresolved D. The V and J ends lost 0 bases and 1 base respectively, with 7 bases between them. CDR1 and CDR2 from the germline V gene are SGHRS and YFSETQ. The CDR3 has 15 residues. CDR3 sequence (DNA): TGCGCCAGCAGCTTGGCCCTTATGAACACCGGGGAGCTGTTTTTT. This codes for CASSLALMNTGELFF.

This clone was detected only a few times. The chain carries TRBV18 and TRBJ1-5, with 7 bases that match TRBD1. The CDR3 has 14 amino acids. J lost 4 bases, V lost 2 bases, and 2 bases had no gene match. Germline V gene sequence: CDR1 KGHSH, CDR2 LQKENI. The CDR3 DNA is TGTGCCAGCTCACCATGGGACAGAAATCAGCCCCAGCATTTT. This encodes CASSPWDRNQPQHF.

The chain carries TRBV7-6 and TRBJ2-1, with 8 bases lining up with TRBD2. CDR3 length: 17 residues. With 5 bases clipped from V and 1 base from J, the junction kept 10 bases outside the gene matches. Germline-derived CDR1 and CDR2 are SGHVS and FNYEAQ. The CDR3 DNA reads TGTGCCAGCAGCACCGGGGGGGGCGGGAGGTCCTACAATGAGCAGTTCTTC. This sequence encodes CASSTGGGGRSYNEQFF.

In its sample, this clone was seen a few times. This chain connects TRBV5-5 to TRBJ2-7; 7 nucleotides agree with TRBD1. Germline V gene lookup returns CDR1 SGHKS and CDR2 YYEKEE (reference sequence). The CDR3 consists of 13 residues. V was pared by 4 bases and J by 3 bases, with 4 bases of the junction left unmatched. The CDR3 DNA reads TGTGCCAGCAGCACCGACAGGGACTACGAGCAGTACTTC. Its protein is CASSTDRDYEQYF.

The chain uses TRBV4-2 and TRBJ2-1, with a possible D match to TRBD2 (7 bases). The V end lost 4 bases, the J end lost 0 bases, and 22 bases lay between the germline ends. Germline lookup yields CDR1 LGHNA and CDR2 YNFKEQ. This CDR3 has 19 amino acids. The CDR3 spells CASSPRGQRGGSSYNEQFF. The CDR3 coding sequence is TGTGCCAGCAGCCCCCGGGGGCAGCGGGGCGGGAGCTCCTACAATGAGCAGTTCTTC.

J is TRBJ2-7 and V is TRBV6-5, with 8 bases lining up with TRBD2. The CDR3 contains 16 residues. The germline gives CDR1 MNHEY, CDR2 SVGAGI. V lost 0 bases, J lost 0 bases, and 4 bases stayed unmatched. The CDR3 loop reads CASSYSGGGSSYEQYF. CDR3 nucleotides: TGTGCCAGCAGTTACTCCGGGGGGGGGAGCTCCTACGAGCAGTACTTC.

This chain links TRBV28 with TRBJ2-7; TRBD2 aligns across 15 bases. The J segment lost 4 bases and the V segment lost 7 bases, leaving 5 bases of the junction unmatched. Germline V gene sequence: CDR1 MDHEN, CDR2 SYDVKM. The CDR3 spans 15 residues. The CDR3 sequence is CASIMGLAGGYEQYF. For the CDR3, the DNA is TGTGCCAGCATCATGGGACTAGCGGGAGGATACGAGCAGTACTTC.

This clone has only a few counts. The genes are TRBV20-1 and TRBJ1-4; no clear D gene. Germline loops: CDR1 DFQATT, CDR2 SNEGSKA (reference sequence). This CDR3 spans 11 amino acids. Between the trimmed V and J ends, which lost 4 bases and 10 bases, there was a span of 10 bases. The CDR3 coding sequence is TGCAGTGCTATCACAATTGGAAAACTGTTTTTT. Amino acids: CSAITIGKLFF.

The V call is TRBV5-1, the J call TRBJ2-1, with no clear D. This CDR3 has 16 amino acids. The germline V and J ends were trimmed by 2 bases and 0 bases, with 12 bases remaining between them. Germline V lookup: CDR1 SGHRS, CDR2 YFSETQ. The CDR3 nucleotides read TGCGCCAGCAGCTTCGGGTTCCCCAGCTCCTACAATGAGCAGTTCTTC. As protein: CASSFGFPSSYNEQFF.

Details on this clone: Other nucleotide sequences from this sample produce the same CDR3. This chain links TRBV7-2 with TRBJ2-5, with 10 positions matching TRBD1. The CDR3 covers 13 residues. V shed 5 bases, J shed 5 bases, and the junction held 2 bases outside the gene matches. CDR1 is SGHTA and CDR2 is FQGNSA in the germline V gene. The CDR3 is CASSPGQGETQYF. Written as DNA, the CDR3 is TGTGCCAGCAGCCCGGGACAGGGGGAGACCCAGTACTTC.

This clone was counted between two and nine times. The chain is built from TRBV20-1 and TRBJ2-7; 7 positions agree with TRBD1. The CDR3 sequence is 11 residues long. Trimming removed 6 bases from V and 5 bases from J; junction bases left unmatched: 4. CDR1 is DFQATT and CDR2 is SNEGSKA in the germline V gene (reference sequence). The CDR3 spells CSAPDRDEQYF. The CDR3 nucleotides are TGCAGTGCCCCCGACAGGGACGAGCAGTACTTC.

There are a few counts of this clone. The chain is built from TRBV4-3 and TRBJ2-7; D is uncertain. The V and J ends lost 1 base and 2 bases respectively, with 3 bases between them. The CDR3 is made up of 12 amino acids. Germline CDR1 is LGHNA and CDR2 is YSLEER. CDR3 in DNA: TGCGCCAGCAGCCAAGGAGCCTACGAGCAGTACTTC. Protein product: CASSQGAYEQYF.

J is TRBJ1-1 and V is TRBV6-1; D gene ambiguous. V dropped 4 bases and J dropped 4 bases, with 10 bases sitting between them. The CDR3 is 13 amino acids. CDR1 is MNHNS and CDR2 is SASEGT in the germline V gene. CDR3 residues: CASSVIQVTEAFF. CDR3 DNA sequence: TGTGCCAGCAGTGTTATACAAGTCACTGAAGCTTTCTTT.

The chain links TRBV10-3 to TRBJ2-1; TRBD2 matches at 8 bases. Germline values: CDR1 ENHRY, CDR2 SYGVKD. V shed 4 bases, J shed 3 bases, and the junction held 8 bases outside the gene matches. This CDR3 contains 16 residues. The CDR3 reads CAISAPMGLGYNEQFF. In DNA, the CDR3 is TGTGCCATCAGTGCCCCTATGGGACTAGGCTACAATGAGCAGTTCTTC.

DNA of the CDR3: TGTGCCAGCAGCCAAGATGCGGCAGGGGGTCCCCTTCCAACGGGTAGCTCCTACGAGCAGTACTTC. Amino acid sequence: CASSQDAAGGPLPTGSSYEQYF. The chain recombines TRBV4-2 with TRBJ2-7; 7 bases align to TRBD1. There are 22 residues in the CDR3. V gave up 0 bases and J gave up 0 bases; unmatched junction bases: 23. From germline, CDR1 is LGHNA and CDR2 YNFKEQ.